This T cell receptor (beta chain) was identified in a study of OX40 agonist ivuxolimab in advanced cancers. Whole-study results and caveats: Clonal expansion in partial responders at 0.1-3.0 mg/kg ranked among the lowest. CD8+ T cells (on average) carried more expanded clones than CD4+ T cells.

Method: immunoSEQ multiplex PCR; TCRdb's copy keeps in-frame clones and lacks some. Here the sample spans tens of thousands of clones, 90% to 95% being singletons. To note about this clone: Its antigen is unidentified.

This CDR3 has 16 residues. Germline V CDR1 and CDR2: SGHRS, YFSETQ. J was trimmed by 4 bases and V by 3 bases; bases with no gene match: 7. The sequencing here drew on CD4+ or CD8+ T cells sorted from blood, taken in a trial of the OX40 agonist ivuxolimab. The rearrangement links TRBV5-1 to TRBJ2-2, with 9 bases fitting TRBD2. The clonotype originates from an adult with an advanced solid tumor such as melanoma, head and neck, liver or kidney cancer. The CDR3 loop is CASSWDSGGSTGELFF. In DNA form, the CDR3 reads TGCGCCAGCAGCTGGGATAGCGGGGGATCCACCGGGGAGCTGTTTTTT.